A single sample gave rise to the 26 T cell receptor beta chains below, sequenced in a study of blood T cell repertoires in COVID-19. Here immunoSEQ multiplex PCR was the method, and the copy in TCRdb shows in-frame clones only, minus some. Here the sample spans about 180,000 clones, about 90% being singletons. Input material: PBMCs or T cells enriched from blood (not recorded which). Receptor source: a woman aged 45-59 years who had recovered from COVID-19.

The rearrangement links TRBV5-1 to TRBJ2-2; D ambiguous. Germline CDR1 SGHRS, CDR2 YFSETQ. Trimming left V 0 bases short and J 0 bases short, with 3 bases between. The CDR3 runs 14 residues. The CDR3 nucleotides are TGCGCCAGCAGCTTGGTCGCGAACACCGGGGAGCTGTTTTTT. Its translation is CASSLVANTGELFF.

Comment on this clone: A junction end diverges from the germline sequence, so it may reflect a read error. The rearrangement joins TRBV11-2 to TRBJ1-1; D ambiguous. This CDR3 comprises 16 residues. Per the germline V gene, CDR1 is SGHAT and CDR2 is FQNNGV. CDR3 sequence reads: CASSLVALTMNTAAFF. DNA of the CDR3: TGTGCCAGCAGCTTAGTTGCACTAACTATGAACACTGCAGCTTTCTTT.

The chain's CDR3 is CASSLSSGTGETQYF. As DNA, the CDR3 is TGCGCCAGCAGCTTGAGCAGCGGGACCGGGGAGACCCAGTACTTC. The chain recombines TRBV5-1 with TRBJ2-5; 7 bases match TRBD2. CDR1 and CDR2 from the germline V gene are SGHRS and YFSETQ. J was trimmed by 5 bases and V by 1 base; bases with no gene match: 8. This CDR3 is built from 15 residues. Combining the CDR3 with reference TRBV5-1 and TRBJ2-5 gives the whole variable domain KAGVTQTPRYLIKTRGQQVTLSCSPISGHRSVSWYQQTPGQGLQFLFEYFSETQRNKGNFPGRFSGRQFSNSRSEMNVSTLELGDSALYLCASSLSSGTGETQYFGPGTRLLVL.

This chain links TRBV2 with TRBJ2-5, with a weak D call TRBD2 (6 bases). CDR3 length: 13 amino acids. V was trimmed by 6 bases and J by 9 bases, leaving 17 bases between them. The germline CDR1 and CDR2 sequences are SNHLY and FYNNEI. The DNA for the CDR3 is TGTGCCAGCAGGCTGGGGGTATCGGGGGCCCAGTACTTC. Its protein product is CASRLGVSGAQYF.

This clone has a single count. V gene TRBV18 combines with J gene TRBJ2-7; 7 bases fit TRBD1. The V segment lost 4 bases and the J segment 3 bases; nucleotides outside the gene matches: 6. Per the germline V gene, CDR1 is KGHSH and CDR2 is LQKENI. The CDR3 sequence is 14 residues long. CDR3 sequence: CASSLGQRHYEQYF. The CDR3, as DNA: TGTGCCAGCTCACTGGGACAGAGGCACTACGAGCAGTACTTC.

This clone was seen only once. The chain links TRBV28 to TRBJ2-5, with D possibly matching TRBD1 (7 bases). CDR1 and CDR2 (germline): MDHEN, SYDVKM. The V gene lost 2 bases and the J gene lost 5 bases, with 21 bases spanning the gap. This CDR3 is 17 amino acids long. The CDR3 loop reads CASSLIGQARGVETQYF. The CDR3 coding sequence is TGTGCCAGCAGTTTAATAGGACAGGCGCGGGGCGTGGAGACCCAGTACTTC.

CDR3 protein: CASSEAVGGRVETQYF. The CDR3 DNA reads TGTGCCAGCAGTGAAGCTGTCGGGGGGCGGGTGGAGACCCAGTACTTC. J is TRBJ2-5 and V is TRBV6-1; weak D call: TRBD2 (7 bases). Between the trimmed V and J ends, which lost 0 bases and 5 bases, there was a span of 16 bases. CDR3 length: 16 amino acids. CDR1 is MNHNS, CDR2 SASEGT, per germline.

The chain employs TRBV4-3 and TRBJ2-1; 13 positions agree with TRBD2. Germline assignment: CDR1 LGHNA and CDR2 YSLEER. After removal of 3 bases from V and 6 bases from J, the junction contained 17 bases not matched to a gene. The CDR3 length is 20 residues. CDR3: CASSHRVQTGTSGIGNEQFF. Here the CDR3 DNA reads TGCGCCAGCAGCCACCGAGTTCAAACCGGGACTAGCGGGATCGGCAATGAGCAGTTCTTC.

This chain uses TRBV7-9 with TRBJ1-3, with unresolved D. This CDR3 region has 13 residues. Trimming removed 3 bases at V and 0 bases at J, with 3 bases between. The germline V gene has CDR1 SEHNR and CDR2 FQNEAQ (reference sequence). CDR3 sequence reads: CASSLASGNTIYF. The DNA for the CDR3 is TGTGCCAGCAGCTTGGCCTCTGGAAACACCATATATTTT.

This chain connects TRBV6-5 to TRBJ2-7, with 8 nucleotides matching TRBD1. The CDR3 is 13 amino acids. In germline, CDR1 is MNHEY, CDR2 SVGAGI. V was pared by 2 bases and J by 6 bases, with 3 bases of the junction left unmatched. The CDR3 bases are TGTGCCAGCAGTTACGACAGGGGAACCGAGCAGTACTTC. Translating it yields CASSYDRGTEQYF.

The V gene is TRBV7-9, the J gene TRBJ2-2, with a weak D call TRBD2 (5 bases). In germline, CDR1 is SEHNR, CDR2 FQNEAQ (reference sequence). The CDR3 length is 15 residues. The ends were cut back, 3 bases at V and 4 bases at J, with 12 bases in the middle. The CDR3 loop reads CASSFQPGSTGELFF. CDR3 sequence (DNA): TGTGCCAGCAGCTTCCAACCGGGAAGCACCGGGGAGCTGTTTTTT.

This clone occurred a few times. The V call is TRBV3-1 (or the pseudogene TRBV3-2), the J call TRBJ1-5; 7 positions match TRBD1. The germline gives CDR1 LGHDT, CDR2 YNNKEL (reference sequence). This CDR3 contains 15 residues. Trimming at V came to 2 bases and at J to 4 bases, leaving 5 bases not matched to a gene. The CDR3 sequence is CASSQKGAGNQPQHF. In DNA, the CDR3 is TGTGCCAGCAGCCAAAAGGGGGCTGGGAATCAGCCCCAGCATTTT.

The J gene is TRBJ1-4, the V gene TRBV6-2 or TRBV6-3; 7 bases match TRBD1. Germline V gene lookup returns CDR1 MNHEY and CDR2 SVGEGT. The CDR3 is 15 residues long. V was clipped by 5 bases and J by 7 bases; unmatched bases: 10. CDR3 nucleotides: TGTGCCAGCAGTCTGAGACAGGGCAAAGGTGAAAAACTGTTTTTT. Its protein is CASSLRQGKGEKLFF.

CDR3 in DNA: TGTGCCAGCACCCAGAACACTGAAGCTTTCTTT. This codes for CASTQNTEAFF. The V call is TRBV28, the J call TRBJ1-1; D not resolved. The germline gives CDR1 MDHEN, CDR2 SYDVKM. Trimming removed 7 bases from V and 1 base from J, with 4 bases in between. This CDR3 comprises 11 residues.

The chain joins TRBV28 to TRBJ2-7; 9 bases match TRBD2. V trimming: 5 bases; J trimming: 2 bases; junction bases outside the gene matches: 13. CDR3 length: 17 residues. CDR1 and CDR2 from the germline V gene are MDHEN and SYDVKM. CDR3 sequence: CASSTRKWTSVAYEQYF. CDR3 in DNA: TGTGCCAGCAGTACGAGGAAATGGACTAGCGTAGCCTACGAGCAGTACTTC.

The CDR3 is CASSISQGTKETQYF. The CDR3 bases are TGTGCCAGTAGTATTAGCCAGGGGACGAAAGAGACCCAGTACTTC. The genes are TRBV19 and TRBJ2-5; D perhaps matches TRBD1 (6 bases). Trimming stripped 3 bases from V and 3 bases from J, with 14 bases between. This CDR3 has 15 residues. From germline, CDR1 is LNHDA and CDR2 SQIVND (reference sequence).

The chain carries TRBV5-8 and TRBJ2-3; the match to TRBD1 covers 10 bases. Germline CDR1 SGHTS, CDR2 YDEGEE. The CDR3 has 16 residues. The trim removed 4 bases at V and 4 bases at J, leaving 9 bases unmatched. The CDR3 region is CASSRGTGVTADTQYF. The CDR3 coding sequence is TGTGCCAGCAGCCGAGGGACAGGGGTTACAGCAGATACGCAGTATTTT.

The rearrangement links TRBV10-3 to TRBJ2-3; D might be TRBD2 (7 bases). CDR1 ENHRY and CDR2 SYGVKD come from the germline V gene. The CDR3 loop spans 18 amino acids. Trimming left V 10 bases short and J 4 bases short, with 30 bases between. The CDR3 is CASFPGVPRRESPDTQYF. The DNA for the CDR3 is TGTGCCAGTTTTCCAGGGGTCCCTAGGCGGGAGTCCCCAGATACGCAGTATTTT.

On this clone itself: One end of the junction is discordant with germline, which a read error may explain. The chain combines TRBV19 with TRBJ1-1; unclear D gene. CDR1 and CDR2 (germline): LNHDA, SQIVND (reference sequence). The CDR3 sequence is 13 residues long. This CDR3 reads CASSVDSDTEAFF. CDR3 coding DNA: TGTGCCAGTAGTGTAGATTCGGACACTGAAGCTTTCTTT.

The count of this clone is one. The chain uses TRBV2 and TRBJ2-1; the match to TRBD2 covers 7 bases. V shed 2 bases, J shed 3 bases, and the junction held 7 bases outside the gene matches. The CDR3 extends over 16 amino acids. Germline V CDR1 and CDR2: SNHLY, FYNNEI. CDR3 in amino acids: CASSEMDLADYNEQFF. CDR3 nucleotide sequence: TGTGCCAGCAGTGAAATGGATCTAGCGGACTACAATGAGCAGTTCTTC.

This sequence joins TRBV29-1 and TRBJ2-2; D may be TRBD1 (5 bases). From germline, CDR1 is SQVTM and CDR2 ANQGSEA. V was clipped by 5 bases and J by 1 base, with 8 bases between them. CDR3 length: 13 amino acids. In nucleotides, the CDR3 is TGCAGCGTTAAACAGGTGAACACCGGGGAGCTGTTTTTT. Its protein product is CSVKQVNTGELFF.

In nucleotides, the CDR3 is TGTGCCAGCAGCTTGTTCAACCAAGAGACCCAGTACTTC. Encoded protein: CASSLFNQETQYF. V usage is TRBV5-8 and J usage is TRBJ2-5; D is uncertain. Trimming shortened V by 1 base and J by 0 bases, and 4 bases separated the two germline ends. Germline CDR1 and CDR2: SGHTS and YDEGEE. The CDR3 is 13 amino acids.

CDR3 in amino acids: CATSDSRTGNTEAFF. The CDR3 nucleotides are TGTGCCACCAGTGACTCCCGGACAGGGAACACTGAAGCTTTCTTT. This rearrangement joins TRBV24-1 to TRBJ1-1, with 7 bases that match TRBD1. Germline CDR1 KGHDR, CDR2 SFDVKD. The CDR3 spans 15 residues. With 4 bases clipped from V and 1 base from J, the junction kept 5 bases outside the gene matches.

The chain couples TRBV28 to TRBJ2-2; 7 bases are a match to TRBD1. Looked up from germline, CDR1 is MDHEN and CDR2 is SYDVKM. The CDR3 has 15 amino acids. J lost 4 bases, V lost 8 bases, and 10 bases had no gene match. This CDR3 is CASGSSGTATGELFF. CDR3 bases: TGTGCCAGCGGCTCCTCCGGGACAGCCACCGGGGAGCTGTTTTTT.

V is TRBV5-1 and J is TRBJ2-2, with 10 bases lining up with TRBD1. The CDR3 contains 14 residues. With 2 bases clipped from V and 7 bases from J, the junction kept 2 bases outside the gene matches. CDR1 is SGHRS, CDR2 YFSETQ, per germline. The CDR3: CASSLGTGVGELFF. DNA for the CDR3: TGCGCCAGCAGCTTAGGGACAGGGGTCGGGGAGCTGTTTTTT.

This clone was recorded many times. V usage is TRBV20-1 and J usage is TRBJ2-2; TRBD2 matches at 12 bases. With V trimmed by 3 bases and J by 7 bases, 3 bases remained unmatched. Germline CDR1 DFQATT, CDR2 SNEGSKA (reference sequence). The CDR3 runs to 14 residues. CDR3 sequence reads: CSASTSGRNGELFF. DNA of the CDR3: TGCAGTGCTAGTACTAGCGGGAGGAACGGGGAGCTGTTTTTT.